The clone carrying this T cell receptor beta chain appeared a single time. Repertoires were generated with immunoSEQ multiplex PCR, while TCRdb's copy carries only in-frame clones and drops some. The profile shows 2.5 million or so clones, 85% to 95% of them singletons. This sample was taken from a study of shared clonotypes between healthy human individuals. The CDR3 spans 17 residues. Trimming removed 7 bases from V and 1 base from J; junction bases left unmatched: 14. Germline assignment: CDR1 SGHAT and CDR2 FQNNGV. The chain links TRBV11-2 to TRBJ2-5, with 8 bases that match TRBD2. The specimen sequenced was naive CD4+ T cells sorted from blood. Subset: CD45RA+ positively selected. The TCR sequence derives from a man younger than 35 in good health. CDR3 nucleotides: TGTGCCAGCAACTTTAGGGTGCTAGCGGGCTTCCAAGAGACCCAGTACTTC. Translating it yields CASNFRVLAGFQETQYF.